Presented here are 8 T cell receptor beta chains from one specimen sequenced in a study of blood T cell repertoires in COVID-19. Some clones are missing from TCRdb's copy, which holds only in-frame ones; the method was immunoSEQ multiplex PCR. Of approximately 140,000 clones in the sample, roughly 76% were seen once. The specimen was peripheral blood. The receptors here all came from a human donor with acute or convalescent COVID-19. The donor label of this sample is uncertain.

The chain carries TRBV19 and TRBJ1-1, with D possibly being TRBD1 (6 bases). This CDR3 contains 14 residues. Trimming cost V 6 bases and J 0 bases, with 11 bases left between them. CDR1 and CDR2 from the germline V gene are LNHDA and SQIVND (reference sequence). In DNA form, the CDR3 reads TGTGCCAGTAGACCGGACAGAATGAACACTGAAGCTTTCTTT. This encodes CASRPDRMNTEAFF. Full variable domain (rest looked up from reference TRBV19 and TRBJ1-1): DGGITQSPKYLFRKEGQNVTLSCEQNLNHDAMYWYRQDPGQGLRLIYYSQIVNDFQKGDIAEGYSVSREKKESFPLTVTSAQKNPTAFYLCASRPDRMNTEAFFGQGTRLTVV.

This sequence joins TRBV18 and TRBJ2-7, with D perhaps TRBD2 (6 bases). CDR3 length: 14 amino acids. V dropped 3 bases and J dropped 6 bases, with 15 bases sitting between them. In germline, CDR1 is KGHSH, CDR2 LQKENI. CDR3 residues: CASSPRAGGGEQYV. The CDR3 DNA reads TGTGCCAGCTCACCCCGGGCCGGGGGAGGCGAGCAGTACGTC.

The V and J genes are TRBV9 and TRBJ1-2, with 7 bases fitting TRBD1. The CDR3 spans 15 residues. The junction had 8 bases not matched to a gene; V was cut back by 4 bases and J by 2 bases. The germline gives CDR1 SGDLS, CDR2 YYNGEE. The CDR3 reads CASSSSDRANYGYTF. The CDR3 DNA sequence: TGTGCCAGCAGCTCGTCCGACAGGGCGAACTATGGCTACACCTTC. The full variable domain, in which reference TRBV9 and TRBJ1-2 provide the parts outside the CDR3, is DSGVTQTPKHLITATGQRVTLRCSPRSGDLSVYWYQQSLDQGLQFLIQYYNGEERAKGNILERFSAQQFPDLHSELNLSSLELGDSALYFCASSSSDRANYGYTFGSGTRLTVV.

The count of this clone is one. This chain connects TRBV7-2 to TRBJ1-1; TRBD1 agrees at 8 bases. V lost 1 base and J lost 5; bases outside the gene matches: 6. The CDR3 is 15 amino acids. Germline V gene data show CDR1 as SGHTA and CDR2 as FQGNSA. DNA for the CDR3: TGTGCCAGCAGCTTAGAGGGCAGGGGGCTTACTGAAGCTTTCTTT. This translates into CASSLEGRGLTEAFF.

The chain has TRBV4-2 and TRBJ2-4; 10 bases fit TRBD2. Germline CDR1 and CDR2: LGHNA and YNFKEQ. The CDR3 loop spans 16 amino acids. Trimming took 0 bases from V and 8 from J; bases not matched to a gene: 7. CDR3 amino acids: CASSQELAGAGDIQYF. DNA of the CDR3: TGTGCCAGCAGCCAAGAGCTAGCGGGGGCCGGGGACATTCAGTACTTC.

This chain links TRBV19 with TRBJ1-5, with a possible D match to TRBD1 (6 bases). CDR1 and CDR2 (germline): LNHDA, SQIVND (reference sequence). V shed 5 bases and J shed 1 base, with 18 bases lying between them. This CDR3 is 17 amino acids long. CDR3 nucleotide sequence: TGTGCCAGTAGTGACTGGGGGGGCTGGGGGAGCAATCAGCCCCAGCATTTT. This encodes CASSDWGGWGSNQPQHF.

This clone has just a few counts. The rearrangement joins TRBV7-2 to TRBJ1-3; no reliable D call. Germline CDR1 and CDR2: SGHTA and FQGNSA. Trimming took off 5 bases at V and 4 bases at J, with 12 bases between the two ends. The CDR3 is made up of 14 amino acids. CDR3 DNA sequence: TGTGCCAGCAGCCCAAGAGATTACGGAAACACCATATATTTT. Translated: CASSPRDYGNTIYF.

At least ten counts were recorded for this clone. The rearrangement links TRBV19 to TRBJ2-2; the match to TRBD1 covers 7 bases. This CDR3 contains 15 residues. Looked up from germline, CDR1 is LNHDA and CDR2 is SQIVND (reference sequence). Trimming took 3 bases from V and 5 from J; bases not matched to a gene: 6. In nucleotides, the CDR3 is TGTGCCAGTAGTATCACAGGGGTGGGGACCGGGGAGCTGTTTTTT. This gives the protein CASSITGVGTGELFF.